This T cell receptor (beta chain) was found in a study of T cells in women clearing cervical HPV infection. Measured with immunoSEQ multiplex PCR; TCRdb has only the in-frame clones, and not every one. The data include under 45,000 clones; the top ten clones carry 4.5% to 6%. Trimming removed 3 bases from V and 4 bases from J, with 15 bases in between. The CDR3 is 16 amino acids. Germline loops: CDR1 LGHNA, CDR2 YNFKEQ. Worth noting for this clone: The sequence runs out 3 residues before the end of the CDR3; the remainder is reconstructed from the germline J gene.

V and J are TRBV4-2 and TRBJ1-4, with D tentatively TRBD1 (6 bases). This receptor was taken from a woman between 18 and 70 years old with a cervical HPV16 infection that either progressed to CIN3+ or cleared (not recorded which). Sequencing was performed on blood buffy coat. CDR3 in amino acids: CASSQAMDSLNEKLFF. The part of the CDR3 DNA that was read is TGTGCCAGCAGCCAGGCCATGGACAGCCTTAATGAAAAA.